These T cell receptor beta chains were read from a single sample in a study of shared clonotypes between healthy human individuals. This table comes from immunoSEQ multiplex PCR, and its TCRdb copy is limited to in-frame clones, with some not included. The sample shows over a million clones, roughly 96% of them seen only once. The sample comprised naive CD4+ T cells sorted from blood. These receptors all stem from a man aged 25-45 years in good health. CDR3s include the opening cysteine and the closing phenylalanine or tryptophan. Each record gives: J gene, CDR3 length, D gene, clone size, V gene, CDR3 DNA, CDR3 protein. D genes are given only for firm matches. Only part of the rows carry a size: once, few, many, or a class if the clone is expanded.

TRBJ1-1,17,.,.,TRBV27,TGTGCCAGCAGTTATTTCGGTGCATCTGGGTTGAACACTGAAGCTTTCTTT,CASSYFGASGLNTEAFF
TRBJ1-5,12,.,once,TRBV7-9,TGTGCCAGCAGCTTCGGGGGTCAGCCCCAGCATTTT,CASSFGGQPQHF
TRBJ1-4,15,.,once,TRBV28,TGTGCCAGCAGCCCAATAGGGACTCACCGTGAAAAACTGTTTTTT,CASSPIGTHREKLFF
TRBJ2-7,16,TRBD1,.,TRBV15,TGTGCCACCAGCAGGGGGCTAGGACAGGGAACCCCCGAGCAGTACTTC,CATSRGLGQGTPEQYF
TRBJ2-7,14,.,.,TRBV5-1,TGCGCCAGCAGCAATTCCGGGAGCTCCTACGAGCAGTACTTC,CASSNSGSSYEQYF
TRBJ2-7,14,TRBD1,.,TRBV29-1,TGCAGCGTTGAAATTGGGACAGGGAGAGACGAGCAGTACTTC,CSVEIGTGRDEQYF
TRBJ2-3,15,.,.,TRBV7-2,TGTGCCAGCAGCGTCGCCGGGCACACCACAGATACGCAGTATTTT,CASSVAGHTTDTQYF
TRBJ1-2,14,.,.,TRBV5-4,TGTGCCAGCAGCTTGGATTGGCAGGGATATGGCTACACCTTC,CASSLDWQGYGYTF
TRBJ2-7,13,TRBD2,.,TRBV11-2,TGTGCCAGCAGCTTTGCTAGCGGCGAAGAGCAGTACTTC,CASSFASGEEQYF
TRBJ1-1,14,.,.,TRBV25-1,TGTGCCAGCAGTGAATATGGTGTGGGGACTGAAGCTTTCTTT,CASSEYGVGTEAFF
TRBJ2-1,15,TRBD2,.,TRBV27,TGTGCCAGCAGTTCCAGCGGGAGGCCTTACAATGAGCAGTTCTTC,CASSSSGRPYNEQFF
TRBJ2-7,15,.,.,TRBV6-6,TGTGCCAGCACCAAATCCGGGACAAATACCTACGAGCAGTACTTC,CASTKSGTNTYEQYF
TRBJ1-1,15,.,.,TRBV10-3,TGTGCCATCAGTGACCAAGCAGGTGGGTCCACTGAAGCTTTCTTT,CAISDQAGGSTEAFF
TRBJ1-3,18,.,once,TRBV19,TGTGCCAGTAGTCATCGGGGCCTGCGACTGAGCTCTGGAAACACCATATATTTT,CASSHRGLRLSSGNTIYF
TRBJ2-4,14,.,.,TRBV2,TGTGCCAGCAGTGGAGGGATCGTGAAAAACATTCAGTACTTC,CASSGGIVKNIQYF
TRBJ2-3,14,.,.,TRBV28,TGTGCCAGCAGTTATCCGGGAAGCGGGGATACGCAGTATTTT,CASSYPGSGDTQYF